The 11 T cell receptor beta chains in this list originate from one sample, sequenced in a study of blood T cell repertoires in COVID-19. Some clones are missing from TCRdb's copy, which holds only in-frame ones; the method was immunoSEQ multiplex PCR. The table has about 200,000 clones, 82% seen once; the top ten hold around 8%. Sequencing input: peripheral blood. The source of these receptors is a woman of 80 years or more with COVID-19, enrolled during active disease.

The gene calls are TRBV6-5 and TRBJ1-1; D perhaps matches TRBD1 (6 bases). This CDR3 comprises 15 residues. V lost 6 bases to trimming and J lost 0 bases, with 14 bases between them. Germline V CDR1 and CDR2: MNHEY, SVGAGI. Here the CDR3 DNA reads TGTGCCAGCAGAAGACGAACAGGGATGAACACTGAAGCTTTCTTT. It translates to CASRRRTGMNTEAFF.

The gene calls are TRBV7-2 and TRBJ1-2, with 9 positions matching TRBD1. V shed 7 bases and J 4 bases; nucleotides not matched to a gene: 10. The CDR3 sequence is 15 residues long. The V gene's germline CDR1 is SGHTA and CDR2 FQGNSA. CDR3 region: CASIKTGGAGYGYTF. CDR3 DNA: TGTGCCAGCATCAAAACAGGGGGCGCCGGCTATGGCTACACCTTC.

This clone was recorded only once. V gene TRBV5-1 combines with J gene TRBJ1-1; D is undetermined. The CDR3 runs to 15 residues. Germline values: CDR1 SGHRS, CDR2 YFSETQ. Trimming removed 4 bases at V and 4 bases at J, with 17 bases between. The CDR3 is CASSPQAGGSTEAFF. CDR3 nucleotide sequence: TGCGCCAGCAGCCCCCAGGCGGGAGGAAGCACTGAAGCTTTCTTT.

The CDR3 DNA sequence: TGTGCCAGCAAAATCGTAGACAGAAAAGGAGATGGCTACACCTTC. Its protein product is CASKIVDRKGDGYTF. This sequence joins TRBV6-5 and TRBJ1-2; D may be TRBD1 (5 bases). The length of the CDR3 is 15 residues. Trimming stripped 7 bases from V and 6 bases from J, with 21 bases between. The germline V gene encodes CDR1 MNHEY and CDR2 SVGAGI.

This chain uses TRBV4-2 with TRBJ2-1; 8 bases align to TRBD2. This CDR3 has 19 amino acids. The germline CDR1 and CDR2 sequences are LGHNA and YNFKEQ. Trimming at V came to 1 base and at J to 2 bases, leaving 13 bases not matched to a gene. CDR3 sequence reads: CASSQGLALKESPYNEQFF. The CDR3 nucleotides are TGTGCCAGCAGCCAAGGACTAGCGCTTAAAGAGAGCCCCTACAATGAGCAGTTCTTC.

This clone has only one observation. This rearrangement joins TRBV5-6 to TRBJ2-1, with 7 bases identical to TRBD1. CDR1 is SGHDT, CDR2 YYEEEE, per germline. Trimming at V came to 2 bases and at J to 0 bases, leaving 2 bases not matched to a gene. CDR3 length: 15 residues. CDR3 in amino acids: CASSLRGLSYNEQFF. CDR3 DNA: TGTGCCAGCAGCTTAAGGGGGCTCTCCTACAATGAGCAGTTCTTC. Supplemented by reference TRBV5-6 and TRBJ2-1, the full variable domain reads DAGVTQSPTHLIKTRGQQVTLRCSPKSGHDTVSWYQQALGQGPQFIFQYYEEEERQRGNFPDRFSGHQFPNYSSELNVNALLLGDSALYLCASSLRGLSYNEQFFGPGTRLTVL.

The chain recombines TRBV7-9 with TRBJ1-1; D is perhaps TRBD1 (5 bases). Per the germline V gene, CDR1 is SEHNR and CDR2 is FQNEAQ (reference sequence). This CDR3 has 15 residues. Trimming took 5 bases from V and 1 from J, leaving 14 bases between them. CDR3 amino acids: CASSQADRPNTEAFF. Here the CDR3 DNA reads TGTGCCAGCAGCCAGGCAGACAGACCGAACACTGAAGCTTTCTTT.

CDR3 sequence (DNA): TGTGCCAGCAGTTCTGCCGGGACTCTAGCCAAAAACATTCAGTACTTC. Encoded protein: CASSSAGTLAKNIQYF. The rearrangement links TRBV28 to TRBJ2-4; possible D gene TRBD2, 6 bases. The germline V gene encodes CDR1 MDHEN and CDR2 SYDVKM. V was pared by 4 bases and J by 0 bases, with 13 bases between. The CDR3 spans 16 residues.

This clone has a handful of counts. The chain couples TRBV10-3 to TRBJ1-2; tentative D call: TRBD1 (6 bases). The V and J ends lost 4 bases and 3 bases respectively, with 12 bases between them. Germline V gene lookup returns CDR1 ENHRY and CDR2 SYGVKD. This CDR3 has 14 residues. CDR3 coding DNA: TGTGCCATCAGTGCATTAGAGGGGGACTATGGCTACACCTTC. Translation gives CAISALEGDYGYTF.

In nucleotides, the CDR3 is TGTGCCAGCAGCCCCCACCGACAGGGAGGGAACACTGAAGCTTTCTTT. Amino acids: CASSPHRQGGNTEAFF. V gene TRBV7-2 combines with J gene TRBJ1-1, with TRBD1 matching over 7 bases. The CDR3 length is 16 residues. After removal of 5 bases from V and 1 base from J, the junction contained 10 bases not matched to a gene. CDR1 and CDR2 from the germline V gene are SGHTA and FQGNSA.

This clone was seen a few times. This sequence joins TRBV12-3 or TRBV12-4 and TRBJ2-7; 9 nucleotides agree with TRBD1. The CDR3 is 13 amino acids. J lost 2 bases, V lost 8 bases, and 4 bases had no gene match. The CDR3 region has the DNA TGTGCCAGCCGTCGACAGGGGGCCTACGAGCAGTACTTC. Its translation: CASRRQGAYEQYF.